The 14 T cell receptor beta chains reported below all come from one sample, sequenced in a study of monozygotic twins with inflammatory bowel disease. TCRdb reprocessed the 5' RACE reads; each CDR3 protein has one entry and no DNA is given. The sample shows about 150,000 distinct CDR3 sequences, and over 1% sits with its ten largest clones. The sequenced sample consisted of blood. The receptors originated from a human donor with ulcerative colitis or Crohn's disease, or a healthy co-twin of an affected twin (not recorded which).

This rearrangement joins TRBV4-2 to TRBJ2-5; no DNA is available, so the TRBD2 call from TCRdb remains unchecked. Germline V CDR1 and CDR2: LGHNA, YNFKEQ. This CDR3 comprises 19 residues. The chain's CDR3 is CASSQTGLAGGPEQETQYF.

V is TRBV6-6 and J is TRBJ1-6; the D call from TCRdb, TRBD1, cannot be confirmed without DNA. Germline V gene data show CDR1 as MNHNY and CDR2 as SVGAGI (reference sequence). CDR3 length: 12 amino acids. CDR3 sequence: CASRTGDSPLHF.

The V and J genes are TRBV12-5 and TRBJ2-3; TCRdb's D call of TRBD2 is untestable without DNA. The CDR3 is made up of 17 amino acids. The germline CDR1 and CDR2 sequences are LGHNT and FRNRAP. CDR3 amino acids: CASGFVSGRALGDTQYF.

This chain joins TRBV24-1 and TRBJ1-2. CDR3 length equals 15 residues. Looked up from germline, CDR1 is KGHDR and CDR2 is SFDVKD. CDR3 sequence reads: CATSDPSGLNYGYTF.

This chain joins TRBV5-1 and TRBJ2-3; TCRdb outputs TRBD1, but without DNA this stays unchecked. The CDR3 runs to 15 residues. Germline loops: CDR1 SGHRS, CDR2 YFSETQ. Here the CDR3 reads CASSLFAGSTDTQYF.

The chain joins TRBV20-1 to TRBJ1-4; TCRdb's D call, TRBD1, is unchecked because there is no DNA. CDR3 length equals 13 residues. In germline, CDR1 is DFQATT, CDR2 SNEGSKA (reference sequence). The chain's CDR3 is CSAGPRTAEKLFF.

V usage is TRBV3-1 and J usage is TRBJ1-1; absent DNA, TCRdb's TRBD1 call cannot be checked. The length of the CDR3 is 16 residues. Germline values: CDR1 LGHDT, CDR2 YNNKEL (reference sequence). The CDR3 region is CASSRERYRGYTEAFF.

V is TRBV24-1 and J is TRBJ2-2; TCRdb's D call of TRBD2 is untestable without DNA. This CDR3 region has 15 residues. Germline CDR1 and CDR2: KGHDR and SFDVKD. This CDR3 reads CATSGPTGSGGELFF.

The chain combines TRBV20-1 with TRBJ2-2; the D call of TRBD2 rests on TCRdb alone, since no DNA is present to check it. The CDR3 runs to 15 residues. Per germline, CDR1 DFQATT and CDR2 SNEGSKA (reference sequence). The chain's CDR3 is CSATAPESGTGELFF.

This chain connects TRBV4-3 to TRBJ1-5; TCRdb returns TRBD1, unconfirmable since there is no DNA. The CDR3 is 16 amino acids. Germline CDR1 reads LGHNA; CDR2 reads YSLEER. The CDR3: CASSQDSTGSSQPQHF.

The chain combines TRBV19 with TRBJ2-7; TCRdb lists TRBD2, though no DNA is available to test this call. The CDR3 length is 13 residues. Germline CDR1 reads LNHDA; CDR2 reads SQIVND (reference sequence). The CDR3 here is CASRTSGNGEQYF.

CDR3 sequence reads: CSASITVSSYEQYF. The chain couples TRBV20-1 to TRBJ2-7. This CDR3 has 14 residues. CDR1 and CDR2 from the germline V gene are DFQATT and SNEGSKA (reference sequence).

The J gene is TRBJ2-7, the V gene TRBV7-2. Germline values: CDR1 SGHTA, CDR2 FQGNSA. The CDR3 length is 16 residues. This CDR3 reads CASSLASTRDSYEQYF.

V usage is TRBV5-1 and J usage is TRBJ2-7. Looked up from germline, CDR1 is SGHRS and CDR2 is YFSETQ. CDR3 size: 13 residues. CDR3 loop: CASSEDGSYEQYF.